This T cell receptor beta chain was sequenced for a study of blood T cell repertoires in COVID-19. Study overall: The samples span acute and convalescent COVID-19 from the United States, Italy and Spain. T cells, B-cell-depleted T cells, or PBMCs supplied cDNA or gDNA.

Per the authors' pipeline: Amplification of reference gene primers provided the estimated nucleated cell counts. TCRdb keeps only in-frame clones here, not all; method: immunoSEQ multiplex PCR. V and J calls and clone size are those listed in that table; D and trimming were worked out from the DNA. This table has about 200,000 clones, about 85% appearing once. V gave up 2 bases and J gave up 4 bases, with 6 bases separating them. CDR1 and CDR2 from the germline V gene are MNHEY and SMNVEV (reference sequence). The length of the CDR3 is 13 residues. Patients in Seattle were enrolled during active infection, then followed longitudinally.

The TCR sequence derives from a man aged 55 to 70 with COVID-19, enrolled during active disease. The sample consisted of peripheral blood. The V gene is TRBV27, the J gene TRBJ1-5; D not certain. CDR3 loop: CASSLQVNQPQHF. CDR3 nucleotide sequence: TGTGCCAGCAGTTTACAGGTGAATCAGCCCCAGCATTTT.